One T cell receptor beta chain is described in this entry. These data come from a study of blood T cell repertoires in COVID-19. Per the original methods: Estimates of nucleated cell counts were drawn from the amplification of reference gene primers. Some clones are missing from TCRdb's copy, which holds only in-frame ones; the method was immunoSEQ multiplex PCR. That table is the source of V, J and clone size, and D and trimming were worked out from the DNA. Here the sample spans a few hundred thousand clones, approximately 90% being singletons. The CDR3 sequence is 14 residues long. CDR1 SNHLY and CDR2 FYNNEI come from the germline V gene. J was trimmed by 3 bases and V by 6 bases; bases with no gene match: 7.

The clonotype was recovered from a middle-aged woman who had been exposed to COVID-19. The chain joins TRBV2 to TRBJ2-7; 8 bases are a match to TRBD2. The sample consisted of PBMCs or T cells enriched from blood (not recorded which). The CDR3 here is CASRLAGLGYEQYF. DNA for the CDR3: TGTGCCAGCAGATTAGCGGGATTGGGCTACGAGCAGTACTTC.